The rows below give T cell receptor beta chains drawn from one sample of a study of post-analysis software for immune sequencing data. TCRdb reprocessed the PCR reads via MiXCR and lists one record per CDR3 protein. Seen here are 350,000 to 450,000 distinct CDR3 sequences, about a third observed once, and the top ten hold over 10%. Sequencing input: blood. The receptors shown here come from a girl aged 5 to 17 with multiple sclerosis. Both conserved end residues are part of each CDR3. Clone size is stated in some rows and not others, as once, few, many or a class when expanded.

>TRBV5-1|-|TRBJ2-3
CASSHRGGWDTQYF
>TRBV5-1|-|TRBJ2-1
CASSRQCNEQFF
>TRBV3-1|-|TRBJ2-3
CASSPPYGVDSDTQYF
>TRBV4-2|-|TRBJ1-2
CASSQDRTTLNYGYTF
>TRBV5-1|-|TRBJ2-3
CASSLGRGRDTQYF
>TRBV7-9|-|TRBJ2-3
CASSLVLAGETDTQYF
>TRBV15|many|TRBJ2-3
CATSRDMEARDTQYF
>TRBV29-1|few|TRBJ2-7
CSVHPGQGFNEQYF
>TRBV7-2|-|TRBJ1-1
CAGGDPGGQGEAFF
>TRBV12-5|-|TRBJ2-4
CASAYAGENIQYF
>TRBV5-8|-|TRBJ2-7
CASSFRTSGAVYEQYF
>TRBV6-5|-|TRBJ1-1
CASTDRGHTVAFF
>TRBV6-5|-|TRBJ2-4
CASSGTGGSYKQYF
>TRBV6-2/TRBV6-3|few|TRBJ2-7
CASTDGPYEQYF
>TRBV12-3/TRBV12-4|-|TRBJ2-5
CASSTGTGGSPETQYF
>TRBV4-2|-|TRBJ2-7
CASSQVGAGTLTYEQYF
>TRBV10-3|-|TRBJ2-3
CAVSESTGFGTDTQYF
>TRBV3-1|-|TRBJ2-3
CASSIRQGETDTQYF
>TRBV12-3/TRBV12-4|-|TRBJ2-7
CASSLGDRGFGEQYF
>TRBV29-1|-|TRBJ2-3
CSVEGLAGGIADTQYF
>TRBV6-2/TRBV6-3|few|TRBJ1-1
CASSPRPRTRNTEAFF
>TRBV12-3/TRBV12-4|few|TRBJ2-1
CASSLPGPGSPYNEQFF
>TRBV10-3|-|TRBJ1-1
CAISEGQGRVTEAFF
>TRBV24-1|-|TRBJ1-5
CATSDFPADPGSNQPQHF
>TRBV20-1|-|TRBJ2-3
CSEAGMTDTQYF
>TRBV3-1|-|TRBJ2-7
CASRGDSYEQYF
>TRBV10-3|many|TRBJ2-7
CAISENPLYEQYF
>TRBV6-2/TRBV6-3|-|TRBJ1-2
CAISDRERYGYTF
>TRBV27|few|TRBJ1-2
CASRVLGGYGYTF
>TRBV4-2|-|TRBJ1-1
CASSQGGPEAFF
>TRBV4-2|few|TRBJ2-7
CASSQYDGRVYEQYF
>TRBV5-1|-|TRBJ1-2
CASSLDRVTNYGYTF
>TRBV4-1|-|TRBJ2-7
CASSPRDWGYEQYF
>TRBV7-9|-|TRBJ2-7
CASSAGQGNEQYF
>TRBV12-3/TRBV12-4|few|TRBJ1-1
CASSWEDRVDTEAFF
>TRBV11-2|-|TRBJ2-5
CASSPSGLEWTQYF
>TRBV20-1|-|TRBJ2-3
CSASGRGATDTQYF
>TRBV11-3|-|TRBJ1-6
CASSSSGTNSPLHF
>TRBV7-2|once|TRBJ1-6
CASSLVPGLGNDSPLHF
>TRBV6-1|many|TRBJ2-7
CASAAEGIKAYEQYF
>TRBV6-5|-|TRBJ2-3
CASSYWVGEDTQYF
>TRBV4-1|-|TRBJ1-1
CASSQGYTEAFF
>TRBV6-6|-|TRBJ1-1
CAISYRNTEAFF
>TRBV3-1|few|TRBJ1-6
CASSQDGGTTYNSPLHF
>TRBV2|-|TRBJ2-7
CASSPEVYEQYF
>TRBV29-1|-|TRBJ2-2
CSVLWQGGTGELFF
>TRBV11-2|few|TRBJ1-1
CASSLDQGNTEAFF